Presented here are 25 T cell receptor beta chains from one specimen sequenced in a study of human T cells and chemical hapten exposure. Sample time point: pre-sensitization, week 0. Treatment meaning: therapeutic diphenylcyclopropenone sensitization with weekly scalp DPC. One entry per CDR3 protein, called by TCRdb with MiXCR from the RACE reads. The sample yields around 110,000 distinct CDR3 sequences, 10% to 15% seen once. Sample: whole blood, taken in connection with sensitization to the hapten diphenylcyclopropenone (DPC). The receptor source for this set is a woman aged 45 to 65 with alopecia areata. Some clones in this sample may be carry-over from other donors' samples.

This clonotype was seen a handful of times. The rearrangement joins TRBV5-1 to TRBJ1-4, with D possibly being TRBD1 (5 bases). The germline V and J ends were trimmed by 3 bases and 7 bases, with 10 bases remaining between them. Germline CDR1 is SGHRS and CDR2 is YFSETQ. CDR3 length: 13 residues. DNA for the CDR3: TGCGCCAGCAGCTCAGAAAGGGGTGAAAAACTGTTTTTT. This encodes CASSSERGEKLFF. Using reference TRBV5-1 and TRBJ1-4 for the parts outside the CDR3, the full variable domain is KAGVTQTPRYLIKTRGQQVTLSCSPISGHRSVSWYQQTPGQGLQFLFEYFSETQRNKGNFPGRFSGRQFSNSRSEMNVSTLELGDSALYLCASSSERGEKLFFGSGTQLSVL.

The chain combines TRBV28 with TRBJ1-1, with TRBD1 matching 8 bases. The V segment lost 11 bases and the J segment 1 base; nucleotides outside the gene matches: 12. CDR1 and CDR2 from the germline V gene are MDHEN and SYDVKM. This CDR3 is 15 amino acids long. CDR3 DNA sequence: TGTGCCGCTATCTCAGGGGGCTGGGGGAACACTGAAGCTTTCTTT. As protein: CAAISGGWGNTEAFF. Full variable domain (rest looked up from reference TRBV28 and TRBJ1-1): DVKVTQSSRYLVKRTGEKVFLECVQDMDHENMFWYRQDPGLGLRLIYFSYDVKMKEKGDIPEGYSVSREKKERFSLILESASTNQTSMYLCAAISGGWGNTEAFFGQGTRLTVV.

This clonotype has ten or more counts. The rearrangement joins TRBV6-2 or TRBV6-3 to TRBJ1-2; 8 positions agree with TRBD1. The germline V gene encodes CDR1 MNHEY and CDR2 SVGEGT. With 6 bases clipped from V and 4 bases from J, the junction kept 16 bases outside the gene matches. The CDR3 spans 17 residues. The CDR3 bases are TGTGCCAGCAGAGGGCCGGCAGGGGGCCTTGGTAGCTATGGCTACACCTTC. Encoded protein: CASRGPAGGLGSYGYTF.

This clonotype is classed as medium-sized. The chain has TRBV2 and TRBJ2-3, with 13 positions matching TRBD2. The germline gives CDR1 SNHLY, CDR2 FYNNEI. The CDR3 extends over 18 amino acids. After removal of 2 bases from V and 2 bases from J, the junction contained 7 bases not matched to a gene. In nucleotides, the CDR3 is TGTGCCAGCAGTGAACGGGGGGGACTAGCGGGACTCACAGATACGCAGTATTTT. Encoded protein: CASSERGGLAGLTDTQYF.

This clonotype was observed a few times. The chain joins TRBV11-2 to TRBJ2-3; 9 bases are a match to TRBD2. Trimming cost V 4 bases and J 2 bases; bases outside gene matches: 4. Germline V lookup: CDR1 SGHAT, CDR2 FQNNGV. This CDR3 contains 15 residues. Written as DNA, the CDR3 is TGTGCCAGCAGCTGGAGCGGGGGGTACACAGATACGCAGTATTTT. Amino acid sequence: CASSWSGGYTDTQYF.

This clonotype has a handful of counts. This chain joins TRBV7-8 and TRBJ2-7; 9 bases map to TRBD2. Trimming at V came to 6 bases and at J to 3 bases, leaving 18 bases not matched to a gene. The germline V gene has CDR1 SGHVS and CDR2 FQNEAQ. CDR3 length equals 18 residues. The CDR3 nucleotides are TGTGCCAGCAGTTCACCCCTCGGTAGCGGGAGCCATGTCTACGAGCAGTACTTC. Translating gives CASSSPLGSGSHVYEQYF.

This clonotype was counted a few times. The chain uses TRBV20-1 and TRBJ1-5; D is possibly TRBD1 (6 bases). The ends were cut back, 2 bases at V and 7 bases at J, with 15 bases in the middle. The germline V gene encodes CDR1 DFQATT and CDR2 SNEGSKA (reference sequence). This CDR3 has 14 residues. The CDR3 here is CSARQTIQGQPQHF. CDR3 bases: TGCAGTGCTAGACAAACAATACAGGGCCAGCCCCAGCATTTT.

The chain is built from TRBV3-1 and TRBJ2-1; the match to TRBD2 covers 10 bases. V lost 2 bases, J lost 10 bases, and 5 bases stayed unmatched. This CDR3 comprises 14 residues. Germline-derived CDR1 and CDR2 are LGHDT and YNNKEL (reference sequence). This CDR3 is CASSQLAGGSEQFF. The CDR3, as DNA: TGTGCCAGCAGCCAATTAGCGGGGGGCTCCGAGCAGTTCTTC.

The chain couples TRBV7-6 to TRBJ2-2; D uncertain. Germline V lookup: CDR1 SGHVS, CDR2 FNYEAQ. Trimming removed 3 bases at V and 5 bases at J, with 1 base between. This CDR3 is built from 11 residues. The CDR3 DNA sequence: TGTGCCAGCAGCTTTACCGGGGAGCTGTTTTTT. Translated, it gives CASSFTGELFF.

This clonotype was detected only a few times. The V call is TRBV10-3, the J call TRBJ2-1, with D possibly TRBD2 on 5 matching bases. The CDR3 covers 13 residues. The germline gives CDR1 ENHRY, CDR2 SYGVKD. Deletions cut 7 bases from V and 5 bases from J, with 12 bases between. The chain's CDR3 is CAITDLLDNEQFF. DNA of the CDR3: TGTGCCATCACCGACTTACTAGACAATGAGCAGTTCTTC.

The chain joins TRBV12-3 or TRBV12-4 to TRBJ2-1; tentative D call: TRBD1 (5 bases). The CDR3 spans 15 residues. The V end lost 2 bases, the J end lost 0 bases, and 8 bases lay between the germline ends. In DNA form, the CDR3 reads TGTGCCAGCAGTTTACAGGGAAGCTCCTACAATGAGCAGTTCTTC. Translated, it gives CASSLQGSSYNEQFF.

The chain has TRBV7-9 and TRBJ2-5, with D possibly called TRBD1 or TRBD2 (6 bases each). CDR1 is SEHNR, CDR2 FQNEAQ, per germline (reference sequence). This CDR3 comprises 14 residues. V was shortened by 11 bases and J by 2 bases, with 18 bases between the two germline ends. The CDR3 is CAGERRDNQETQYF. For the CDR3, the DNA is TGTGCCGGAGAAAGGCGGGACAATCAAGAGACCCAGTACTTC.

The CDR3 sequence is CASRLTSGSPQQYF. DNA of the CDR3: TGTGCCAGCAGGTTGACTAGCGGGAGTCCTCAGCAGTACTTC. The chain recombines TRBV12-3 or TRBV12-4 with TRBJ2-7; TRBD2 aligns across 12 bases. V shed 6 bases, J shed 8 bases, and the junction held 8 bases outside the gene matches. This CDR3 has 14 residues.

This clonotype came up a few times. This sequence joins TRBV3-1 and TRBJ2-1; D not certain. Germline CDR1 is LGHDT and CDR2 is YNNKEL (reference sequence). The length of the CDR3 is 13 residues. V gave up 1 base and J gave up 7 bases, with 8 bases separating them. The CDR3 here is CASSQGVGNEQFF. The CDR3 DNA follows: TGTGCCAGCAGCCAAGGTGTAGGTAATGAGCAGTTCTTC.

The CDR3 loop is CASSPPNPWSSGNTIYF. DNA of the CDR3: TGTGCCAGCTCACCACCGAATCCTTGGAGCTCTGGAAACACCATATATTTT. The gene calls are TRBV18 and TRBJ1-3; D ambiguous. V was clipped by 0 bases and J by 0 bases, with 12 bases between them. The germline gives CDR1 KGHSH, CDR2 LQKENI. The CDR3 is 17 amino acids. Variable domain in full (rest from reference TRBV18 and TRBJ1-3): NAGVMQNPRHLVRRRGQEARLRCSPMKGHSHVYWYRQLPEEGLKFMVYLQKENIIDESGMPKERFSAEFPKEGPSILRIQQVVRGDSAAYFCASSPPNPWSSGNTIYFGEGSWLTVV.

Only a few counts were recorded for this clonotype. The chain employs TRBV4-3 and TRBJ1-2; D call uncertain. Trimming stripped 0 bases from V and 4 bases from J, with 9 bases between. The CDR3 is 14 residues long. Germline V gene lookup returns CDR1 LGHNA and CDR2 YSLEER. CDR3 protein: CASSQEMQGYGYTF. CDR3 coding DNA: TGCGCCAGCAGCCAAGAAATGCAAGGCTATGGCTACACCTTC.

This clonotype has ten or more counts. This rearrangement joins TRBV10-1 to TRBJ1-6, with D maybe TRBD1 (5 bases). The germline V gene encodes CDR1 WNHNN and CDR2 SYGVQD (reference sequence). With 4 bases removed from V and 7 bases from J, the gap between germline ends came to 8 bases. The CDR3 sequence is 13 residues long. The CDR3 bases are TGCGCCAGCAGTGTGACAGAGAATTCACCCCTCCACTTT. The encoded protein is CASSVTENSPLHF.

This clonotype was seen many times. The chain uses TRBV2 and TRBJ2-3, with 10 bases that match TRBD2. Unmatched junction bases numbered 8, after V lost 1 base and J lost 1 base. Germline-derived CDR1 and CDR2 are SNHLY and FYNNEI. This CDR3 spans 18 amino acids. CDR3 residues: CASSEGWLAGEGTDTQYF. The CDR3 nucleotides are TGTGCCAGCAGTGAAGGTTGGCTAGCGGGGGAAGGCACAGATACGCAGTATTTT. Full variable domain (missing parts from reference TRBV2 and TRBJ2-3): EPEVTQTPSHQVTQMGQEVILRCVPISNHLYFYWYRQILGQKVEFLVSFYNNEISEKSEIFDDQFSVERPDGSNFTLKIRSTKLEDSAMYFCASSEGWLAGEGTDTQYFGPGTRLTVL.

This clonotype was seen at least ten times. J is TRBJ2-6 and V is TRBV5-1, with 11 positions matching TRBD1. The CDR3 totals 18 residues. CDR1 is SGHRS, CDR2 YFSETQ, per germline. After removal of 0 bases from V and 4 bases from J, the junction contained 6 bases not matched to a gene. CDR3 nucleotide sequence: TGCGCCAGCAGCTTGGGAGGGACAGGGGGTTCCGGGGCCAACGTCCTGACTTTC. Encoded protein: CASSLGGTGGSGANVLTF.

The chain carries TRBV7-2 and TRBJ2-2, with D possibly TRBD1 on 6 matching bases. Trimming stripped 3 bases from V and 0 bases from J, with 11 bases between. Germline loops: CDR1 SGHTA, CDR2 FQGNSA. The CDR3 totals 16 residues. The CDR3 DNA follows: TGTGCCAGCAGCTTTTTGACAGGTCCGAACACCGGGGAGCTGTTTTTT. Its translation is CASSFLTGPNTGELFF.

V gene TRBV7-9 combines with J gene TRBJ1-1; D unclear. Germline V gene data show CDR1 as SEHNR and CDR2 as FQNEAQ (reference sequence). There are 16 residues in the CDR3. V gave up 5 bases and J gave up 5 bases, with 21 bases separating them. The chain's CDR3 is CASSQTGRGKRTEAFF. The CDR3 DNA sequence: TGTGCCAGCAGCCAGACCGGGCGGGGAAAGAGGACTGAAGCTTTCTTT.

This clonotype was counted ten times or more. The chain uses TRBV6-5 and TRBJ2-7, with D tentatively TRBD2 (5 bases). Germline V gene sequence: CDR1 MNHEY, CDR2 SVGAGI. Trimming pared 2 bases from V and 3 bases from J, leaving 11 bases between. This CDR3 comprises 14 residues. The CDR3 loop reads CASSYTGNNYEQYF. CDR3 nucleotide sequence: TGTGCCAGCAGTTACACCGGGAATAACTACGAGCAGTACTTC.

This clonotype turned up a few times. The genes are TRBV9 and TRBJ2-3; D is unclear. Trimming stripped 0 bases from V and 6 bases from J, with 11 bases between. Germline lookup yields CDR1 SGDLS and CDR2 YYNGEE. The CDR3 has 14 residues. The CDR3 region is CASSVGWPQDTQYF. The CDR3 DNA follows: TGTGCCAGCAGCGTAGGATGGCCCCAGGATACGCAGTATTTT.

In nucleotides, the CDR3 is TGTGCCAGCAGAGACACACCCTCCACAGATACGCAGTATTTT. It is translated as CASRDTPSTDTQYF. J is TRBJ2-3 and V is TRBV28; D unclear. Germline CDR1 MDHEN, CDR2 SYDVKM. The V and J ends lost 6 bases and 2 bases respectively, with 12 bases between them. This CDR3 is 14 amino acids long.

The chain carries TRBV10-2 and TRBJ1-1; no clear D. V gave up 7 bases and J gave up 0 bases, with 12 bases separating them. The germline V gene encodes CDR1 WSHSY and CDR2 SAAADI. The CDR3 consists of 14 residues. The CDR3 here is CASIDGVMNTEAFF. CDR3 nucleotides: TGCGCCAGCATCGACGGGGTCATGAACACTGAAGCTTTCTTT.